This T cell receptor (beta chain) was observed in a study of blood T cell repertoires in COVID-19. V lost 6 bases to trimming and J lost 3 bases, with 9 bases between them. The CDR3 is made up of 13 amino acids. Germline V gene lookup returns CDR1 SNHLY and CDR2 FYNNEI. TCRdb's copy holds only in-frame clones and misses some; the assay was immunoSEQ multiplex PCR. The repertoire holds 150,000 to 200,000 clones, about 82% seen once, with approximately 5.4% in the top ten. This clonotype originated in a woman aged 25 to 39 with acute or convalescent COVID-19. The sample comprised peripheral blood. V is TRBV2 and J is TRBJ2-1; D might be TRBD1 (5 bases). The CDR3 bases are TGTGCCAGCAGGGTTCAGGGCTACAATGAGCAGTTCTTC. This gives the protein CASRVQGYNEQFF.